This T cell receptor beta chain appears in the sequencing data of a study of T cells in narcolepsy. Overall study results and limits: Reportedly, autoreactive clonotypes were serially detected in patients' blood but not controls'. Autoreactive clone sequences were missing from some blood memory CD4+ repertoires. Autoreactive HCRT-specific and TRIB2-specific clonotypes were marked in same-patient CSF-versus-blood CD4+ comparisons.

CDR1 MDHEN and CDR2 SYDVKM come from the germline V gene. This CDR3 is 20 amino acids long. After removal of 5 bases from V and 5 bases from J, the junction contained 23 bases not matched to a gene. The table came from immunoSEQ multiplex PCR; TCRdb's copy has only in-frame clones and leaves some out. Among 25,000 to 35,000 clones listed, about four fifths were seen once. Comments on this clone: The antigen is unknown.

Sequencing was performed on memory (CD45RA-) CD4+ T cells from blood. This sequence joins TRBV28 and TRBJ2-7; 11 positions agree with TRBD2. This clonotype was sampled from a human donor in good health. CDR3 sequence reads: CASSGLASGRTGLTSDEQYF. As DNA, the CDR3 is TGTGCCAGCAGTGGCTTGGCTAGCGGGAGGACCGGATTAACCTCAGACGAGCAGTACTTC.